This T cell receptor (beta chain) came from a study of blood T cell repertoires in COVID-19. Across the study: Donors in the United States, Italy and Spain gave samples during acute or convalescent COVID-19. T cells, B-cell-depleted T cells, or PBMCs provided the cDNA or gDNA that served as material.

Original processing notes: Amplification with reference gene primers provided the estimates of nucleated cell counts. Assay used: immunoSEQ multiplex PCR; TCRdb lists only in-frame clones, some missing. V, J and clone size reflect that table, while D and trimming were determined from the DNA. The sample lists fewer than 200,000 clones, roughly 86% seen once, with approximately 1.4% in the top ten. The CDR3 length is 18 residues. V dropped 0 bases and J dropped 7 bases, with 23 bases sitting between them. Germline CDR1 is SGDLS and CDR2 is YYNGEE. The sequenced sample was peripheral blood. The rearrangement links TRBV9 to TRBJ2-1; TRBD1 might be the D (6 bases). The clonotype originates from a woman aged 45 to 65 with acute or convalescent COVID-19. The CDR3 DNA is TGTGCCAGCAGCGTAGGGTCGCTCCAGGGGACCTTGTGGAATGAGCAGTTCTTC. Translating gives CASSVGSLQGTLWNEQFF.